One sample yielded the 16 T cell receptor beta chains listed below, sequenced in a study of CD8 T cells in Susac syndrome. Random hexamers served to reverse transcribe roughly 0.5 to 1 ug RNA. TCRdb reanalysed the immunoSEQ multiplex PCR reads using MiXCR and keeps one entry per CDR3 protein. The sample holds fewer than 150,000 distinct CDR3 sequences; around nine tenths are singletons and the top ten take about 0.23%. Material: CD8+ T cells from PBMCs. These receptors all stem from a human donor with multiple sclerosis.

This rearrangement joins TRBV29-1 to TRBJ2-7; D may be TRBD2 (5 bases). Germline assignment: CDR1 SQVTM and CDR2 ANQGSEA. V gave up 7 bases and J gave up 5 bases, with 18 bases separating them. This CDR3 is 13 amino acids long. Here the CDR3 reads CSGRSGSGNEQYF. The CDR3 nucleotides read TGCAGCGGCCGGTCGGGTTCCGGGAACGAGCAGTACTTC.

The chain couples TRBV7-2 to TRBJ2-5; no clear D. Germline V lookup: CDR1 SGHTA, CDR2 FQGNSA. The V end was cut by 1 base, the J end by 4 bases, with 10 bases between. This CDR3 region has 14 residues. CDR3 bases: TGTGCCAGCAGCTTAGGGCGGTATGCAGAGACCCAGTACTTC. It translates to CASSLGRYAETQYF. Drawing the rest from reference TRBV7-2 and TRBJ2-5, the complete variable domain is GAGVSQSPSNKVTEKGKDVELRCDPISGHTALYWYRQSLGQGLEFLIYFQGNSAPDKSGLPSDRFSAERTGGSVSTLTIQRTQQEDSAVYLCASSLGRYAETQYFGPGTRLLVL.

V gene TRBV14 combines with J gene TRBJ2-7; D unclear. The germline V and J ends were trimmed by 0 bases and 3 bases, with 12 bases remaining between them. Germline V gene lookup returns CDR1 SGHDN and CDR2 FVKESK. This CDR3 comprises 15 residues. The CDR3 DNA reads TGTGCCAGCAGCCAAGATCGGCTGGGGTTCTACGAGCAGTACTTC. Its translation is CASSQDRLGFYEQYF.

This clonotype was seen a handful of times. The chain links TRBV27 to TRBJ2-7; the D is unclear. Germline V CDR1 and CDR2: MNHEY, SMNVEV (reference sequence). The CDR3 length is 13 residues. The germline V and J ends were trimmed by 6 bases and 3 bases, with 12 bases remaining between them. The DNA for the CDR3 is TGTGCCAGCAGCTACTCCGAAAACTACGAGCAGTACTTC. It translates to CASSYSENYEQYF.

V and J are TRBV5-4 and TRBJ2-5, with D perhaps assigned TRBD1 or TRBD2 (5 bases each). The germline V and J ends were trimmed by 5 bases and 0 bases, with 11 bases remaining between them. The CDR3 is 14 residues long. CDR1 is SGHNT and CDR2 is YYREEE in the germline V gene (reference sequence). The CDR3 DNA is TGTGCCAGCAGGACCTCGGGACACCAAGAGACCCAGTACTTC. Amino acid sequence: CASRTSGHQETQYF. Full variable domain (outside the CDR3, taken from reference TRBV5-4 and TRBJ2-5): ETGVTQSPTHLIKTRGQQVTLRCSSQSGHNTVSWYQQALGQGPQFIFQYYREEENGRGNFPPRFSGLQFPNYSSELNVNALELDDSALYLCASRTSGHQETQYFGPGTRLLVL.

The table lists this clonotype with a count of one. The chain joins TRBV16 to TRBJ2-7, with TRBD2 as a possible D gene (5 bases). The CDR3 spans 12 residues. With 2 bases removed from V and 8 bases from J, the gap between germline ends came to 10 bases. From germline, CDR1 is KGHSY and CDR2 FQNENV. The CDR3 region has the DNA TGTGCCAGCAGCCAAGACGACTATAAGCAGTACTTC. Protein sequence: CASSQDDYKQYF.

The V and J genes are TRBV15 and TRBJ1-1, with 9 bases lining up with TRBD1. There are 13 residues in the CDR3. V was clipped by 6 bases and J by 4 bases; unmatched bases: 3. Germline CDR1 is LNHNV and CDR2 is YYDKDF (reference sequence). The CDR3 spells CATRGQGFTEAFF. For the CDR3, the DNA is TGTGCCACCAGGGGACAGGGCTTCACTGAAGCTTTCTTT.

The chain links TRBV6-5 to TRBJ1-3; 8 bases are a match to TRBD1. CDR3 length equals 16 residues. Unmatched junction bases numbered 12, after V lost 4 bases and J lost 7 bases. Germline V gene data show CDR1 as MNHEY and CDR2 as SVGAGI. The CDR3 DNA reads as TGTGCCAGCAGTTTCCTTGGACAGGGCCGGTGGAACACCATATATTTT. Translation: CASSFLGQGRWNTIYF.

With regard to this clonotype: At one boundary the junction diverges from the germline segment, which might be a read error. The CDR3 is CASGSRSSNSPLHF. In DNA, the CDR3 is TGTGCCAGCGGAAGTCGCTCCTCTAATTCACCCCTCCACTTT. The chain joins TRBV9 to TRBJ1-6; D is uncertain. This CDR3 is 14 amino acids long. The germline gives CDR1 SGDLS, CDR2 YYNGEE.

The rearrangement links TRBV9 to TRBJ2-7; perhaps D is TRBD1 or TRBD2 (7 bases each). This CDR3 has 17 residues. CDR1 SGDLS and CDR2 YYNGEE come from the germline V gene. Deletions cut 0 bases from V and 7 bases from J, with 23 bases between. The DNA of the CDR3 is TGTGCCAGCAGCGTAGGTGGCAGACAGGGAGGGGTTATGGAGCAGTACTTC. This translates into CASSVGGRQGGVMEQYF.

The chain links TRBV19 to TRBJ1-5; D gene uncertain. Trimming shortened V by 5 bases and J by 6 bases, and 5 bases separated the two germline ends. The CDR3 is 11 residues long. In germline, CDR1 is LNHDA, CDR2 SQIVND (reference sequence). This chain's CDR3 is CASSSSQPQHF. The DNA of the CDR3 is TGTGCCAGTAGTTCAAGTCAGCCCCAGCATTTT.

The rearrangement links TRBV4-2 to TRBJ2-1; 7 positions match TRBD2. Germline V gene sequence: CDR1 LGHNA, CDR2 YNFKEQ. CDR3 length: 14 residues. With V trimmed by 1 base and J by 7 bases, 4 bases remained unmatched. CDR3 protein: CASSQVPGGNEQFF. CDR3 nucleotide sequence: TGTGCCAGCAGCCAAGTTCCCGGGGGGAATGAGCAGTTCTTC.

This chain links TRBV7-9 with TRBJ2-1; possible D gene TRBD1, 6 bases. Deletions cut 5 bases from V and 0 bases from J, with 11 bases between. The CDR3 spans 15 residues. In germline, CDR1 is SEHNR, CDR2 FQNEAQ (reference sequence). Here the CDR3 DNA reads TGTGCCAGCAGCCCGCAAGGGGGCTCCTACAATGAGCAGTTCTTC. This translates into CASSPQGGSYNEQFF.

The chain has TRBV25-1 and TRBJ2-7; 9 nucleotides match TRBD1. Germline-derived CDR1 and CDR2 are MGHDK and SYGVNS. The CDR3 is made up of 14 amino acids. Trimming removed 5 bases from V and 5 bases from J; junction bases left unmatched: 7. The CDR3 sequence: CASSRQGVRDEQYF. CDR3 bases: TGTGCCAGCAGTCGACAGGGGGTAAGGGACGAGCAGTACTTC.

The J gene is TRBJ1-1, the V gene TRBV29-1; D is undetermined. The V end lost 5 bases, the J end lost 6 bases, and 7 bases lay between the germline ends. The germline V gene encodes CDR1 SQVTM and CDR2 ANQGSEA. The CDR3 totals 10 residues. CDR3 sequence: CSVFLPEAFF. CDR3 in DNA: TGCAGCGTTTTTCTCCCTGAAGCTTTCTTT.

The CDR3 nucleotides read TGTGCCAGTAGGCTCGTAGCAGGGGGGATCTACGAGCAGTACTTC. Translated: CASRLVAGGIYEQYF. The V gene is TRBV19, the J gene TRBJ2-7; D is perhaps TRBD1 (7 bases). Deletions cut 6 bases from V and 3 bases from J, with 18 bases between. The length of the CDR3 is 15 residues. The V gene's germline CDR1 is LNHDA and CDR2 SQIVND (reference sequence).